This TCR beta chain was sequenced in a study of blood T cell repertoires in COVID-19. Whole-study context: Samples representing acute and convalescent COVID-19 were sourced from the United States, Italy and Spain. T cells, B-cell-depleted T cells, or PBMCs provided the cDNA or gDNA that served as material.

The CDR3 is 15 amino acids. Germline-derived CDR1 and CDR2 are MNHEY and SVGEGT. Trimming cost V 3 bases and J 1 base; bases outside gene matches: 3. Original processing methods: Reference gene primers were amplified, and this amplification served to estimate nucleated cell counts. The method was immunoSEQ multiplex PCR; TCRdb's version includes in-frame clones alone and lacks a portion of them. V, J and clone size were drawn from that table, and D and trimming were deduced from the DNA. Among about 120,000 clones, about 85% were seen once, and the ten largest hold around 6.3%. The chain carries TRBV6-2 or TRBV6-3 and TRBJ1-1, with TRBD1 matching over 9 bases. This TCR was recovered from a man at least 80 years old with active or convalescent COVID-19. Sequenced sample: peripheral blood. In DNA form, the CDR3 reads TGTGCCAGCAGTTATTACAGGGGGCGGAACACTGAAGCTTTCTTT. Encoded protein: CASSYYRGRNTEAFF.